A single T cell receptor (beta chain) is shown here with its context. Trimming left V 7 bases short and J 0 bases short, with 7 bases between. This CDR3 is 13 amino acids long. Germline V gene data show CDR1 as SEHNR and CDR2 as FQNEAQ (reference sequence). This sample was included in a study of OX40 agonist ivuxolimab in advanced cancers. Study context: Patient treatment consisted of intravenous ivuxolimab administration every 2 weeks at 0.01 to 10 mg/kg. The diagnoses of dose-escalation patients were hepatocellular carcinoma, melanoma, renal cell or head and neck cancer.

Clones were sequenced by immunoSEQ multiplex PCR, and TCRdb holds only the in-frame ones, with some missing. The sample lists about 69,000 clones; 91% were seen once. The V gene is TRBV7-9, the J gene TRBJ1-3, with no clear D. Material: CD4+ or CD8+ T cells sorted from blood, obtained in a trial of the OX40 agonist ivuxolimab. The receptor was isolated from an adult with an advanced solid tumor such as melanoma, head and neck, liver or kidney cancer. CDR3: CASKVPSGNTIYF. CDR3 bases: TGTGCCAGCAAAGTCCCCTCTGGAAACACCATATATTTT.